This T cell receptor (beta chain) was captured in a study of Graves' ophthalmopathy and Graves' hyperthyroidism. This clonotype was seen at least ten times. Antigen specificity is unknown. The authors amplified TCR beta CDR3 regions, and they did so from RNA transcripts for repertoire sequencing. Following a first-round RT-PCR that used HTBI primers, a second-round multiplex PCR was carried out. TCRdb independently ran MiXCR on the multiplex PCR reads; one entry per CDR3 protein. The sample consists of a few hundred thousand distinct CDR3 sequences, 15% to 20% of them appearing once. Clinical symptoms, serum thyroxine, TRAb, thyroid ultrasound and orbital computed tomography formed the basis of diagnosis. General study points: Ophthalmopathy could be told apart from stable hyperthyroidism by a 13-signature model (about 88% sensitivity, roughly 80% specificity).

The TCR comes from an adult man with Graves' ophthalmopathy. Material for sequencing was peripheral blood.

CDR3 bases: TGCAGTGCTAGAGATGTTTCTGGTTCCTACGAGCAGTACTTC. This encodes CSARDVSGSYEQYF. The chain employs TRBV20-1 and TRBJ2-7; no clear D gene. Trimming left V 0 bases short and J 1 base short, with 10 bases between. CDR1 is DFQATT and CDR2 is SNEGSKA in the germline V gene (reference sequence). The CDR3 consists of 14 residues.